Presented here are 18 T cell receptor beta chains from one specimen sequenced in a study of T cell changes during pregnancy in multiple sclerosis. Sequencing was performed with immunoSEQ multiplex PCR; in TCRdb, only in-frame clones are kept and a portion is missing. The sample lists tens of thousands of clones, 75% to 90% occurring once. The material was peripheral blood, obtained after pregnancy. The source of these receptors is a female donor in good health, enrolled as a control in a pregnancy study.

A few counts support this clone. This CDR3 reads CASSRDNTDTQYF. In DNA form, the CDR3 reads TGTGCCAGCAGCCGGGACAACACAGATACGCAGTATTTT. The chain links TRBV2 to TRBJ2-3; TRBD1 might be the D (6 bases). The germline V gene encodes CDR1 SNHLY and CDR2 FYNNEI. Trimming took 6 bases from V and 2 from J, leaving 9 bases between them. This CDR3 contains 13 residues.

The V and J genes are TRBV25-1 and TRBJ2-7; tentatively, D is TRBD1 (7 bases). Trimming removed 8 bases from V and 4 bases from J, with 21 bases in between. Germline V gene sequence: CDR1 MGHDK, CDR2 SYGVNS. The CDR3 loop spans 15 amino acids. The CDR3 loop is CASGPTEGARYEQYF. The CDR3 nucleotides read TGTGCCAGCGGTCCCACGGAGGGGGCGCGGTACGAGCAGTACTTC.

This chain links TRBV6-1 with TRBJ1-1; 8 bases align to TRBD1. With 2 bases clipped from V and 1 base from J, the junction kept 15 bases outside the gene matches. This CDR3 comprises 19 residues. The germline V gene has CDR1 MNHNS and CDR2 SASEGT. The CDR3 DNA is TGTGCCAGCAGTGAAAGGTTAGGACAGGGAAAAGGTTGGAACACTGAAGCTTTCTTT. It yields the protein CASSERLGQGKGWNTEAFF.

J is TRBJ1-4 and V is TRBV5-1, with 7 nucleotides matching TRBD1. This CDR3 contains 15 residues. Looked up from germline, CDR1 is SGHRS and CDR2 is YFSETQ. Trimming at V came to 3 bases and at J to 5 bases, leaving 7 bases not matched to a gene. This chain's CDR3 is CASSSTGTENEKLFF. In DNA form, the CDR3 reads TGCGCCAGCAGCTCTACCGGGACAGAGAATGAAAAACTGTTTTTT.

The V call is TRBV27, the J call TRBJ1-5; D is perhaps TRBD1 (6 bases). Germline V gene data show CDR1 as MNHEY and CDR2 as SMNVEV (reference sequence). CDR3 size: 16 residues. The germline V and J ends were trimmed by 0 bases and 5 bases, with 14 bases remaining between them. As DNA, the CDR3 is TGTGCCAGCAGTTTATCGCGAGACAGGAGAGATCAGCCCCAGCATTTT. Translated: CASSLSRDRRDQPQHF.

The chain carries TRBV18 and TRBJ1-5, with 7 bases aligning to TRBD1. V lost 6 bases and J lost 2; bases outside the gene matches: 7. CDR1 and CDR2 from the germline V gene are KGHSH and LQKENI. There are 15 residues in the CDR3. CDR3 protein: CASSPKTGGNQPQHF. In DNA, the CDR3 is TGTGCCAGCTCGCCTAAAACAGGGGGCAATCAGCCCCAGCATTTT.

The V call is TRBV11-2, the J call TRBJ2-7; D is undetermined. The CDR3 is 15 amino acids. From germline, CDR1 is SGHAT and CDR2 FQNNGV. The V end lost 1 base, the J end lost 4 bases, and 14 bases lay between the germline ends. This CDR3 reads CASSLASLSYYEQYF. The CDR3 region has the DNA TGTGCCAGCAGCTTAGCCTCTCTATCATATTACGAGCAGTACTTC.

The J gene is TRBJ2-7, the V gene TRBV29-1; 7 bases are shared with TRBD2. Trimming took 4 bases from V and 7 from J; bases not matched to a gene: 7. CDR1 is SQVTM and CDR2 is ANQGSEA in the germline V gene. The CDR3 sequence is 12 residues long. The CDR3 protein is CSVVAGVGEQYF. The CDR3, as DNA: TGCAGCGTTGTGGCGGGAGTTGGGGAGCAGTACTTC.

The chain employs TRBV28 and TRBJ1-1, with D unclear. The CDR3 runs to 13 residues. Trimming stripped 6 bases from V and 1 base from J, with 9 bases between. CDR1 is MDHEN, CDR2 SYDVKM, per germline. The CDR3 DNA reads as TGTGCCAGCAGCTCCCGGGGGAACACTGAAGCTTTCTTT. Its translation: CASSSRGNTEAFF.

This sequence joins TRBV5-4 and TRBJ2-5; TRBD2 might be the D (5 bases). The DNA end is more similar to TRBJ2-7, so the J call may be wrong. The CDR3 is made up of 15 amino acids. Per germline, CDR1 SGHNT and CDR2 YYREEE (reference sequence). The chain's CDR3 is CASSTPASGTYEQYF. DNA of the CDR3: TGTGCCAGCAGCACACCCGCATCGGGAACCTACGAGCAGTACTTC.

This chain joins TRBV6-6 and TRBJ1-2, with 9 bases lining up with TRBD1. The germline CDR1 and CDR2 sequences are MNHNY and SVGAGI (reference sequence). The CDR3 consists of 16 residues. Trimming at V came to 7 bases and at J to 4 bases, leaving 13 bases not matched to a gene. CDR3 amino acids: CASTQSRTGDGYGYTF. The CDR3 nucleotides are TGTGCCAGCACCCAAAGTAGGACAGGGGATGGCTATGGCTACACCTTC.

The chain employs TRBV18 and TRBJ2-1, with a tentative D call TRBD2 (6 bases). The CDR3 loop spans 14 amino acids. From germline, CDR1 is KGHSH and CDR2 LQKENI. Trimming removed 2 bases from V and 4 bases from J, with 9 bases in between. The CDR3 loop is CASSPLGGYNEQFF. The CDR3 DNA reads as TGTGCCAGCTCACCATTGGGAGGTTACAATGAGCAGTTCTTC.

The chain is built from TRBV5-1 and TRBJ2-3; tentatively, D is TRBD1 (5 bases). Germline loops: CDR1 SGHRS, CDR2 YFSETQ. The CDR3 loop spans 15 amino acids. Trimming removed 3 bases from V and 0 bases from J, with 11 bases in between. The CDR3 protein is CASSYTGSSTDTQYF. For the CDR3, the DNA is TGCGCCAGCAGCTATACAGGTTCTAGCACAGATACGCAGTATTTT.

The rearrangement links TRBV2 to TRBJ2-5; 10 nucleotides match TRBD2. V was pared by 6 bases and J by 6 bases, with 10 bases of the junction left unmatched. Germline assignment: CDR1 SNHLY and CDR2 FYNNEI. The CDR3 is 15 residues long. The CDR3 DNA sequence: TGTGCCAGCAGGGCTAGCGGGGGCCCCAGGCAGACCCAGTACTTC. It translates to CASRASGGPRQTQYF. The entire variable domain, with the rest obtained from reference TRBV2 and TRBJ2-5, is as follows: EPEVTQTPSHQVTQMGQEVILRCVPISNHLYFYWYRQILGQKVEFLVSFYNNEISEKSEIFDDQFSVERPDGSNFTLKIRSTKLEDSAMYFCASRASGGPRQTQYFGPGTRLLVL.

V and J are TRBV5-5 and TRBJ1-1; 11 nucleotides line up with TRBD1. The CDR3 runs 16 residues. From germline, CDR1 is SGHKS and CDR2 YYEKEE (reference sequence). V shed 3 bases and J 6 bases; nucleotides not matched to a gene: 10. CDR3 residues: CASSSDRGQGKAEAFF. CDR3 in DNA: TGTGCCAGCAGCTCGGACAGGGGGCAGGGTAAGGCTGAAGCTTTCTTT.

This clone was seen once. The gene calls are TRBV10-3 and TRBJ1-4; TRBD1 matches at 10 bases. The CDR3 loop spans 17 amino acids. Germline V CDR1 and CDR2: ENHRY, SYGVKD. Trimming removed 0 bases from V and 2 bases from J; junction bases left unmatched: 3. CDR3 coding DNA: TGTGCCATCAGTGAGTCCTCGGGACAGGGGACTAATGAAAAACTGTTTTTT. This translates into CAISESSGQGTNEKLFF.

This clone was seen once. This chain uses TRBV19 with TRBJ2-7, with 8 bases matching TRBD1. V lost 9 bases, J lost 2 bases, and 6 bases stayed unmatched. The CDR3 contains 13 residues. Germline V gives CDR1 LNHDA, CDR2 SQIVND (reference sequence). The CDR3 bases are TGTGCCAGGAACTACAGGGGGGCCTACGAGCAGTACTTC. Protein sequence: CARNYRGAYEQYF.

The chain employs TRBV30 and TRBJ1-6, with a weak D call TRBD1 (5 bases). The CDR3 has 14 amino acids. Per the germline V gene, CDR1 is GTSNPN and CDR2 is SVGIG (reference sequence). V lost 5 bases to trimming and J lost 7 bases, with 15 bases between them. This CDR3 reads CAWWRGPGNSPLHF. The DNA of the CDR3 is TGTGCCTGGTGGAGGGGACCGGGGAATTCACCCCTCCACTTT.